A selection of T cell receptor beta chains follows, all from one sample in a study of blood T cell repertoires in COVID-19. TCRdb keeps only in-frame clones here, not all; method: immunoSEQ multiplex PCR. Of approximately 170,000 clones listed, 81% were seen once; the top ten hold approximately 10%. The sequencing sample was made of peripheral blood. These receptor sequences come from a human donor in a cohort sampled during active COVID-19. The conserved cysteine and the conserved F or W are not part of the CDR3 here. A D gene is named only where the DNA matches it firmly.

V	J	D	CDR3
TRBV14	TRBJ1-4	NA	ASSRQIGEKLF
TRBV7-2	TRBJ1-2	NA	ASSKGETGYGYT
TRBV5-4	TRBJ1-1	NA	ASSPKILGVNTEAF
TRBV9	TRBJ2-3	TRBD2	ASSVRGEGGTDTQY
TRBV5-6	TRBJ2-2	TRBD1	ASSGRDRMNTGELF
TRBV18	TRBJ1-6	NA	ASSPPHFPDSPLH
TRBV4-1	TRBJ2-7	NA	ASSWGPGAYEQY
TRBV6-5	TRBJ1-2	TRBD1	ASSLDRVSYGYT
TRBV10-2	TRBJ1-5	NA	ASSVGGDYQPQH
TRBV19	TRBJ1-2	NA	ASTPRSGGYT
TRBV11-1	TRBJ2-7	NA	ASSLAGQPWKQY
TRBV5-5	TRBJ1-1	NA	ASSSTRGPLNTEAF
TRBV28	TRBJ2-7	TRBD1	ASSFPLTGERQDEQY
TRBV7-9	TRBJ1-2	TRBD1	ASSPTDRADGYT
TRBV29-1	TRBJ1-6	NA	SVERGNNSPLH
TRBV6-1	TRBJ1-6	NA	ASSERQGNSPLH
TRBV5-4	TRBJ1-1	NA	ASSLRGGLNTEAF
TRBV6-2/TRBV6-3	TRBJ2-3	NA	ASSYSWRDSTDTQY
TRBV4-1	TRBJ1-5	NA	ASSQAGMVNQPQH
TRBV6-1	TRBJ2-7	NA	ASSEAQGYLYEQY
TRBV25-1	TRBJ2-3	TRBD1	ASRDRSTDTQY
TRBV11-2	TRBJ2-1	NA	ASSLDRLAGVDEQF
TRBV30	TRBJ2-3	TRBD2	AWSAGAGGPVDTQY
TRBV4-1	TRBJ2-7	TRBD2	ASSQTSGGASYEQY
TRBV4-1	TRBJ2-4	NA	ASSQSGLRNIQY
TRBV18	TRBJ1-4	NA	ASSLTGGSTNEKLF
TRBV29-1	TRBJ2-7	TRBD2	SVIGGERGEQY
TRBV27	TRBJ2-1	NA	ASSPMVAGGYNEQF
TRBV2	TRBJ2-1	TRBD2	ASSEYGTSGSHNEQF
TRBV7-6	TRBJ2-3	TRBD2	ASTWRAGERGTDTQY
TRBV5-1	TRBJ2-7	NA	ASTDTGTPQRAGEQY
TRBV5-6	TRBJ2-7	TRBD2	ASSLRLAVYEQY
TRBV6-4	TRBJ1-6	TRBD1	ASSTTGGFNSPLH
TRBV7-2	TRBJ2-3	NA	ASSLVPGGAGDTQY
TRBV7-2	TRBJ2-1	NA	ASSLAWTQNNEQF
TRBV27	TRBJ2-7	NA	ASKKPQGEQY
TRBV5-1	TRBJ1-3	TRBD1	ASSLAQTGTGNTIY
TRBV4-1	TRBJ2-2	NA	ASSQGRGVGELF
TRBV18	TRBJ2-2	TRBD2	ASSPPMGLAANTGELF
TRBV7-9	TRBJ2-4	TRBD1	ASTAPGQGNIQY
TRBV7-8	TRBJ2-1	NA	ASSLGTRAIRTSSRVNEQF
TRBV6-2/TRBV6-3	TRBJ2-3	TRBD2	ASSLGLADSTDTQY
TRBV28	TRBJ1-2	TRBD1	ASSVTGTGYGYT
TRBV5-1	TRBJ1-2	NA	ASSLGQGDGYT
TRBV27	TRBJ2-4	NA	ASGRDLAKNIQY
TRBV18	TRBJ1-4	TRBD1	ASSPPRTGYAEKLF
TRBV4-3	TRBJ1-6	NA	ASSQDRGNPYNSPLH
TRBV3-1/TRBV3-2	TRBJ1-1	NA	ASSQWRGGSTEAF
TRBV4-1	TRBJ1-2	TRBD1	ASSQTLDRGVYGYT
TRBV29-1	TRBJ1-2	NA	SVAGRQGYT
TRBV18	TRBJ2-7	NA	ASSPAGGSYEQY
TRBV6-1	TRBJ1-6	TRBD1	ASSGIDRVRLVRSPLH
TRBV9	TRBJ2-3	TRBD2	ASSPLAGGTTDTQY
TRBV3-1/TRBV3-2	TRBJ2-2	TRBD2	ASSQGGEGANTGELF
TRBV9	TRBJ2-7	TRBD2	ASSTSGRPGPYEQY